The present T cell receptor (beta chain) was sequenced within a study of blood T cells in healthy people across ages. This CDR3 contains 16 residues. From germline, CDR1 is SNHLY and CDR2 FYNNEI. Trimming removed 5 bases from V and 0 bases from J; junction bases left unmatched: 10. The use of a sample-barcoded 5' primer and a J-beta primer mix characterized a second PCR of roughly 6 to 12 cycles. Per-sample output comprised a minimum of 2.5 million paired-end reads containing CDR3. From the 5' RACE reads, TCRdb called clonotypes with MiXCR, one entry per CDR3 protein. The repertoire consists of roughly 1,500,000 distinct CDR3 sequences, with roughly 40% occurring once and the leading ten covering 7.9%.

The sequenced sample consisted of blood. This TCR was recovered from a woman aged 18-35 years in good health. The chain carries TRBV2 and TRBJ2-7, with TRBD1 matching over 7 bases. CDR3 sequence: CASSPSVGTVSYEQYF. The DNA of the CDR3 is TGTGCCAGCAGTCCATCCGTGGGGACAGTCTCCTACGAGCAGTACTTC.